The subject of this entry is one T cell receptor (beta chain). No antigen is known for it. The data are from a study of cytomegalovirus exposure and HLA in healthy donors. Overall study results and limits: According to a subsequent analysis, TCR clusters from the first cohort were inclined to appear together in the 120 validation repertoires.

Some clones are missing from TCRdb's copy, which holds only in-frame ones; the method was immunoSEQ multiplex PCR. The data show 100,000 to 150,000 clones, with about 85% seen just once and 4.4% held by the top ten. Germline V gives CDR1 DFQATT, CDR2 SNEGSKA (reference sequence). The CDR3 runs 11 residues. The V segment lost 6 bases and the J segment 15 bases; nucleotides outside the gene matches: 7. This sequence was found in a young man in good health and CMV-seropositive. The sample comprised PBMCs. V and J are TRBV20-1 and TRBJ1-6, with 8 bases matching TRBD1. CDR3 DNA: TGCAGTGCCCCCCGACAGGGGAGCCTCCACTTT. Translated: CSAPRQGSLHF.